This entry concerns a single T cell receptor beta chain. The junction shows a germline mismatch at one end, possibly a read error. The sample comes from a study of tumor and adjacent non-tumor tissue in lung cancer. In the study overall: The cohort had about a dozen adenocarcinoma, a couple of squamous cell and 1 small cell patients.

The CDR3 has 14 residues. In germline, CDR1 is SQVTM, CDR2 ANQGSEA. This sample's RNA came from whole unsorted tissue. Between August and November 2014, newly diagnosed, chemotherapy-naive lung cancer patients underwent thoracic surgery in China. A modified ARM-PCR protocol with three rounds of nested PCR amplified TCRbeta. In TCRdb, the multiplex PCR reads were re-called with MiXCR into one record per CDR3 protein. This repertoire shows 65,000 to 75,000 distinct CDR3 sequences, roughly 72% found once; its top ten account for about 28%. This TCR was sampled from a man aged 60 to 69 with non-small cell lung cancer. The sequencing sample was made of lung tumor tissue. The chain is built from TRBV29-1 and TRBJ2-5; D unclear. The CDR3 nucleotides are TGCAGCACCTCGCACAGCCACCGCCAAGTGACCCAGTACTTC. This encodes CSTSHSHRQVTQYF.